The T cell receptor (beta chain) described here comes from a study of Graves' ophthalmopathy and Graves' hyperthyroidism. Study-wide points: Detection in blood was also observed for most expanded thyroid clonotypes above 0.001 frequency. As the model predicted ophthalmopathy progression, it achieved a sensitivity of roughly 69% and a specificity of 72.22%. A classifier, a 13-signature model, separated ophthalmopathy from stable hyperthyroidism with around 88% sensitivity and approximately 81% specificity.

V was shortened by 5 bases and J by 5 bases, with 12 bases between the two germline ends. The germline gives CDR1 SEHNR, CDR2 FQNEAQ (reference sequence). This CDR3 has 13 residues. Under 3 months in duration, the ophthalmopathy in affected donors had moderate-to-severe activity, CAS ≥3 and NOSPECS ≥4. For this clonotype: The antigen is unknown.

RNA transcripts were the source from which TCR beta CDR3 regions were amplified. First-round RT-PCR with HTBI primers preceded a second-round multiplex PCR. From the multiplex PCR reads, TCRdb called clonotypes with MiXCR, one entry per CDR3 protein. The data contain 200,000 to 300,000 distinct CDR3 sequences, less than 55% of them seen just once; the ten biggest clones take up roughly half. The V gene is TRBV7-9, the J gene TRBJ1-1; weak D call: TRBD1 (5 bases). Material: peripheral blood. The TCR comes from an adult man with Graves' ophthalmopathy. CDR3 loop: CASSPGTQTEAFF. The CDR3 bases are TGTGCCAGCAGCCCCGGGACTCAAACTGAAGCTTTCTTT.